This T cell receptor beta chain was sequenced for a study of blood T cell repertoires in COVID-19. The CDR3 has 13 amino acids. The data were produced by immunoSEQ multiplex PCR, yet TCRdb's version contains in-frame clones alone and is incomplete. The table has 150,000 to 200,000 clones, 84% seen once. This TCR derives from a woman in her 70s with COVID-19, enrolled during active disease. The rearrangement uses TRBV21-1 and TRBJ2-7; the table's D call, TRBD2, was not checked against the DNA. TRBV21-1 has pseudogene status. Source material: peripheral blood. CDR3 loop: CASSKFGSYEQYV. The CDR3 DNA sequence: TGTGCCAGCAGCAAGTTTGGGAGTTACGAGCAGTACGTC.